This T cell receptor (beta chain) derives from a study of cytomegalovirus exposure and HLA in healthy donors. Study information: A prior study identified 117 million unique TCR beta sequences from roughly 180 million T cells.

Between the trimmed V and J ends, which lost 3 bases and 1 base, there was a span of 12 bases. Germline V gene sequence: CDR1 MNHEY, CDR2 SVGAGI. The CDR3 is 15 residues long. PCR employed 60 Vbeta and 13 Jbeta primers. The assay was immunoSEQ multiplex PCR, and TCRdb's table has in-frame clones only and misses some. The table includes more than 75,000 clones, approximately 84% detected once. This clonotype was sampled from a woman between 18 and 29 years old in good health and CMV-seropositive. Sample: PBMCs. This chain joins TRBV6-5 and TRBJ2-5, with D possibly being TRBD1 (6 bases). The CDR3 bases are TGTGCCAGCAGTTATGCTACAGGGCCCCAAGAGACCCAGTACTTC. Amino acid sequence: CASSYATGPQETQYF.